This TCR beta chain emerged from a study of blood T cell repertoires in COVID-19. V lost 4 bases and J 1 base, leaving 11 bases between the germline ends. The germline V gene has CDR1 MNHEY and CDR2 SMNVEV (reference sequence). The CDR3 runs 14 residues. In the study's own analysis: Reference gene primer amplification gave estimated nucleated cell counts. Assay: immunoSEQ multiplex PCR; the TCRdb copy retains only in-frame clones and omits some. V and J calls plus clone size are reproduced from that table; the DNA served to infer D and trimming. The table lists 100,000 to 150,000 clones, around nine tenths of them singletons.

The receptor's source is a human donor in a cohort sampled during active COVID-19. The rearrangement uses TRBV27 and TRBJ2-7, with a possible D match to TRBD1 (7 bases). Sequencing input: peripheral blood. In DNA form, the CDR3 reads TGTGCCAGCAGTTCCTCAGGGGGGTCCTACGAGCAGTACTTC. Translated: CASSSSGGSYEQYF.